The entry below describes one T cell receptor beta chain. Its antigen is currently unknown. CDR3 length equals 14 residues. V was pared by 0 bases and J by 6 bases, with 9 bases between. Germline V lookup: CDR1 LNHNV, CDR2 YYDKDF (reference sequence). Assay used: immunoSEQ multiplex PCR; TCRdb lists only in-frame clones, some missing. This repertoire shows about 1.5 million clones, approximately 98% found once; its top ten account for about 0.42%. The record originates from a study of shared clonotypes between healthy human individuals. Broader study findings: Estimated richness values were generally larger in naive subsets than in memory subsets. The generation probabilities recorded for non-shared clonotypes fell below those of clonotypes shared by all four donors.

The specimen sequenced was naive CD4+ T cells sorted from blood. The subset here: CD45RA+ positively selected. The TCR originated in a man aged 30 to 45 in good health. This sequence joins TRBV15 and TRBJ1-5; no firm D call. CDR3 residues: CATSRDMGAQPQHF. CDR3 coding DNA: TGTGCCACCAGCAGAGATATGGGAGCTCAGCCCCAGCATTTT.